This T cell receptor (beta chain) was obtained from a study of PD-1 blockade in classical Hodgkin lymphoma. Study-wide findings and caveats: Patients who responded completely had about the same baseline diversity as newly diagnosed patients.

V was trimmed by 0 bases and J by 3 bases, leaving 9 bases between them. Germline loops: CDR1 LGHNA, CDR2 YNFKEQ. The CDR3 is made up of 14 amino acids. To note about this clone: The antigen is unknown.

Each of the patients experienced relapse following autologous stem cell transplantation, and their brentuximab vedotin exposure differed. Profiling relied on immunoSEQ multiplex PCR, and the TCRdb table lists in-frame clones only, not all of them. The data show nearly 55,000 clones, with about 84% seen just once and 16% held by the top ten. The genes are TRBV4-2 and TRBJ2-7; D unresolved. The sequence was collected from a human donor with classical Hodgkin lymphoma. The starting material was peripheral blood mononuclear cells (PBMCs), obtained at baseline. This CDR3 reads CASSQESPLYEQYF. CDR3 in DNA: TGTGCCAGCAGCCAAGAAAGCCCCCTCTACGAGCAGTACTTC.